This T cell receptor (beta chain) emerged from a study of T cells in women clearing cervical HPV infection. Study information: Controls' single incident HPV16 infection cleared within 12 months without precancer. Case blood was drawn when the lesion was first found; control blood after infection became undetectable.

Clones were read by immunoSEQ multiplex PCR, and TCRdb kept only the in-frame ones, dropping some. This sample's clone table lists under 50,000 clones. Details on this clone: Antigen unknown. The read gets to within 3 residues of the CDR3 end, and the germline J gene fills in the rest.

CDR1 LNHDA and CDR2 SQIVND come from the germline V gene (reference sequence). This CDR3 comprises 14 residues. Trimming pared 1 base from V and 7 bases from J, leaving 11 bases between. MY09/MY11 PCR detected cervical HPV DNA; dot-blot assigned genotypes. Study-wide results and limits: Controls had more TRBV6-7 (approximately 0.15%) than cases (roughly 0.11%).

The TCR was taken from a woman between 18 and 75 years old with a cervical HPV16 infection that either progressed to CIN3+ or cleared (not recorded which). This chain links TRBV19 with TRBJ1-5, with a possible D match to TRBD1 (5 bases). Input material: blood buffy coat. CDR3 bases read: TGTGCCAGTAGTATAGGGCAGGGTGGGCAGCCC. Translated, it gives CASSIGQGGQP. The whole CDR3 region reads CASSIGQGGQPQHF.